This T cell receptor (beta chain) was recovered during a study of blood T cell repertoires in COVID-19. Study summary: COVID-19 samples, acute and convalescent, were from the United States, Italy and Spain. The analysed material was cDNA or gDNA that came from T cells, B-cell-depleted T cells, or PBMCs.

Trimming cost V 6 bases and J 7 bases, with 13 bases left between them. Germline V lookup: CDR1 SGHVS, CDR2 FQNEAQ. This CDR3 has 13 amino acids. Authors' data handling: Reference gene primer amplification yielded estimated nucleated cell counts. Only in-frame clones appear in the TCRdb table, and some are missing; sequencing was by immunoSEQ multiplex PCR. That table gives V, J and clone size, and the DNA gave D and trimming. The repertoire includes 300,000 to 350,000 clones, 75% to 90% of them detected once, and about 2% sits in the top ten. V usage is TRBV7-8 and J usage is TRBJ1-5, with D perhaps matching TRBD1 (6 bases). This receptor was identified in a man aged 18 to 35 with active or convalescent COVID-19. The sample taken for sequencing was peripheral blood. In nucleotides, the CDR3 is TGTGCCAGCAGTAGAAACACAGGGCAGCCCCAGCATTTT. Residues: CASSRNTGQPQHF.